These 2 T cell receptor beta chains share one sample of origin, sequenced in a study of Ad26.COV2.S vaccination and SARS-CoV-2 variants. Sequencing was performed with immunoSEQ multiplex PCR; in TCRdb, only in-frame clones are kept and a portion is missing. The sample has over 110,000 clones; about nine tenths are singletons. This sample comprised peripheral blood, obtained after recovery from COVID-19. Receptors were obtained from a human donor who had recovered from COVID-19.

The rearrangement joins TRBV19 to TRBJ1-2; D is undetermined. V was clipped by 3 bases and J by 5 bases, with 7 bases between them. The V gene's germline CDR1 is LNHDA and CDR2 SQIVND (reference sequence). This CDR3 comprises 12 residues. CDR3 sequence (DNA): TGTGCCAGTAGTATGCCATTGTATGGCTACACCTTC. Its protein product is CASSMPLYGYTF.

This clone has a single count. The chain uses TRBV7-2 and TRBJ2-1; tentatively, D is TRBD1 or TRBD2 (5 bases each). The CDR3 consists of 13 residues. Germline-derived CDR1 and CDR2 are SGHTA and FQGNSA. Trimming removed 3 bases from V and 6 bases from J, with 9 bases in between. The CDR3 DNA reads as TGTGCCAGCAGCTTTGGTGGGGGCAATGAGCAGTTCTTC. Residues: CASSFGGGNEQFF. Filled out from reference TRBV7-2 and TRBJ2-1, the complete variable domain reads GAGVSQSPSNKVTEKGKDVELRCDPISGHTALYWYRQSLGQGLEFLIYFQGNSAPDKSGLPSDRFSAERTGGSVSTLTIQRTQQEDSAVYLCASSFGGGNEQFFGPGTRLTVL.